This T cell receptor beta chain was documented in a study of blood T cell repertoires in COVID-19. Study-wide background: COVID-19 samples from acute and convalescent phases originated in the United States, Italy and Spain. PBMCs, B-cell-depleted T cells, or T cells provided the cDNA or gDNA that made up the material.

The ends lost 6 bases at V and 5 bases at J; junction bases unmatched: 4. This CDR3 is built from 11 residues. CDR1 and CDR2 from the germline V gene are DFQATT and SNEGSKA (reference sequence). During active infection, Seattle patients enrolled and were then monitored through disease. Per the original data handling: The authors estimated nucleated cell counts from reference gene primer amplification. The assay was immunoSEQ multiplex PCR, and TCRdb's table has in-frame clones only and misses some. The V and J calls and clone size were taken over from that table, and D and trimming were inferred from the DNA. The sample contains over 450,000 clones, roughly nine tenths of which appear only once.

The chain carries TRBV20-1 and TRBJ2-7, with TRBD2 matching 7 bases. Material: peripheral blood. This TCR derives from a man aged 18 to 29 with COVID-19, enrolled during active disease. CDR3 DNA: TGCAGTGCCGCGGGAGACGACGAGCAGTACTTC. It yields the protein CSAAGDDEQYF.